These T cell receptor beta chains were read from a single sample in a study of cytomegalovirus exposure and HLA in healthy donors. Data came from immunoSEQ multiplex PCR; TCRdb stores just in-frame clones and leaves some out. The sample has approximately 170,000 clones, around 68% seen once. The sequenced material came from PBMCs. These receptors originate from a man aged 45-65 years in good health and CMV-seronegative. The CDR3 runs from the conserved cysteine through the conserved F or W. D genes are given only for firm matches. Not every row has a clone size; where given, it reads once, few, many or a size class.

CDR3aa: CSTSPGTGGNEQFF
CDR3nt: TGCAGCACATCACCCGGGACAGGGGGCAATGAGCAGTTCTTC
j_gene: TRBJ2-1
abundance: -
v_gene: TRBV29-1
d_gene: TRBD1

CDR3aa: CSVRQGESTGELFF
CDR3nt: TGCAGCGTCCGTCAGGGGGAGAGCACCGGGGAGCTGTTTTTT
j_gene: TRBJ2-2
abundance: -
v_gene: TRBV29-1
d_gene: TRBD1

CDR3aa: CASSVEAGTYNEQFF
CDR3nt: TGTGCCAGCAGCGTAGAGGCGGGTACCTACAATGAGCAGTTCTTC
j_gene: TRBJ2-1
abundance: -
v_gene: TRBV9
d_gene: -

CDR3aa: CASSLLAADRGSLYTEAFF
CDR3nt: TGTGCCAGCAGCTTATTAGCGGCGGACAGGGGATCCCTCTACACTGAAGCTTTCTTT
j_gene: TRBJ1-1
abundance: few
v_gene: TRBV11-2
d_gene: TRBD1

CDR3aa: CASSSPDRRYTQYF
CDR3nt: TGTGCCAGCAGTTCCCCGGACAGGCGATATACGCAGTATTTT
j_gene: TRBJ2-3
abundance: few
v_gene: TRBV6-5
d_gene: TRBD1

CDR3aa: CASSGHSGSYNEQFF
CDR3nt: TGTGCCAGCAGTGGACACAGCGGTTCCTACAATGAGCAGTTCTTC
j_gene: TRBJ2-1
abundance: -
v_gene: TRBV6-4
d_gene: -

CDR3aa: CASSGTSGGFTDTQYF
CDR3nt: TGCGCCAGCAGCGGGACTAGCGGGGGGTTCACAGATACGCAGTATTTT
j_gene: TRBJ2-3
abundance: -
v_gene: TRBV5-1
d_gene: TRBD2

CDR3aa: CASSSAGTNYGYTF
CDR3nt: TGTGCCAGCAGTTCTGCGGGGACTAACTATGGCTACACCTTC
j_gene: TRBJ1-2
abundance: -
v_gene: TRBV27
d_gene: -

CDR3aa: CASSGGTSGGLYNEQFF
CDR3nt: TGTGCCAGCAGCGGCGGGACTAGCGGGGGCCTCTACAATGAGCAGTTCTTC
j_gene: TRBJ2-1
abundance: -
v_gene: TRBV9
d_gene: TRBD2

CDR3aa: CASSSLGQVHGYTF
CDR3nt: TGTGCCAGTAGTTCTTTAGGACAGGTTCATGGCTACACCTTC
j_gene: TRBJ1-2
abundance: -
v_gene: TRBV19
d_gene: TRBD1

CDR3aa: CASDVRGQGYEQYF
CDR3nt: TGTGCCAGTGACGTCCGGGGACAGGGGTACGAGCAGTACTTC
j_gene: TRBJ2-7
abundance: -
v_gene: TRBV19
d_gene: TRBD1

CDR3aa: CASTRDRVFGSNQPQHF
CDR3nt: TGTGCCAGCACCCGGGACAGGGTGTTTGGGAGCAATCAGCCCCAGCATTTT
j_gene: TRBJ1-5
abundance: -
v_gene: TRBV2
d_gene: TRBD1

CDR3aa: CASSTGTSGGYEQYF
CDR3nt: TGTGCCAGCAGCACCGGGACTAGCGGGGGGTACGAGCAGTACTTC
j_gene: TRBJ2-7
abundance: -
v_gene: TRBV7-2
d_gene: TRBD2

CDR3aa: CASRPGEAGELFF
CDR3nt: TGTGCCAGCAGACCCGGTGAGGCCGGGGAGCTGTTTTTT
j_gene: TRBJ2-2
abundance: -
v_gene: TRBV2
d_gene: -

CDR3aa: CASSLGVSTGNTEAFF
CDR3nt: TGCGCCAGCAGCTTGGGGGTATCTACAGGGAACACTGAAGCTTTCTTT
j_gene: TRBJ1-1
abundance: -
v_gene: TRBV5-1
d_gene: -

CDR3aa: CASSMSGGAWGANVLTF
CDR3nt: TGTGCCAGTAGTATGTCAGGGGGCGCGTGGGGGGCCAACGTCCTGACTTTC
j_gene: TRBJ2-6
abundance: few
v_gene: TRBV19
d_gene: TRBD1

CDR3aa: CASSFVDMNTEAFF
CDR3nt: TGTGCCAGCAGCTTCGTAGACATGAACACTGAAGCTTTCTTT
j_gene: TRBJ1-1
abundance: once
v_gene: TRBV7-2
d_gene: -

CDR3aa: CASSQDGGNEQFF
CDR3nt: TGCGCCAGCAGCCAAGATGGAGGGAATGAGCAGTTCTTC
j_gene: TRBJ2-1
abundance: -
v_gene: TRBV4-3
d_gene: -

CDR3aa: CASSPPELAGETQYF
CDR3nt: TGCGCCAGCAGCCCTCCGGAACTAGCCGGGGAGACCCAGTACTTC
j_gene: TRBJ2-5
abundance: -
v_gene: TRBV5-1
d_gene: -

CDR3aa: CASSPRGLADTEAFF
CDR3nt: TGTGCCAGCAGTCCCCGGGGTTTGGCCGACACTGAAGCTTTCTTT
j_gene: TRBJ1-1
abundance: once
v_gene: TRBV6-6
d_gene: -

CDR3aa: CASSVKRGISYEQYF
CDR3nt: TGCGCCAGCAGTGTCAAGCGGGGGATATCCTACGAGCAGTACTTC
j_gene: TRBJ2-7
abundance: -
v_gene: TRBV10-1
d_gene: TRBD2

CDR3aa: CASSTGLSYEQYF
CDR3nt: TGTGCCAGCAGCACGGGACTTTCCTACGAGCAGTACTTC
j_gene: TRBJ2-7
abundance: -
v_gene: TRBV5-6
d_gene: -

CDR3aa: CASRLRGGADTQYF
CDR3nt: TGTGCCAGCAGGCTCAGAGGGGGGGCAGATACGCAGTATTTT
j_gene: TRBJ2-3
abundance: once
v_gene: TRBV6-1
d_gene: -

CDR3aa: CASSRRLAGNTGELFF
CDR3nt: TGTGCCAGCAGCCGTAGACTAGCGGGGAACACCGGGGAGCTGTTTTTT
j_gene: TRBJ2-2
abundance: -
v_gene: TRBV28
d_gene: TRBD2

CDR3aa: CASSQSYGTGGKTGELFF
CDR3nt: TGCGCCAGCAGCCAATCCTATGGGACAGGGGGGAAAACCGGGGAGCTGTTTTTT
j_gene: TRBJ2-2
abundance: few
v_gene: TRBV4-1
d_gene: TRBD1

CDR3aa: CASSLAVAGGPRETQYF
CDR3nt: TGTGCCAGCAGCTTAGCAGTAGCGGGGGGGCCCCGAGAGACCCAGTACTTC
j_gene: TRBJ2-5
abundance: -
v_gene: TRBV7-9
d_gene: TRBD2

CDR3aa: CASSFTGSGYNEQFF
CDR3nt: TGTGCCAGCAGCTTTACAGGGAGCGGATACAATGAGCAGTTCTTC
j_gene: TRBJ2-1
abundance: -
v_gene: TRBV7-9
d_gene: -

CDR3aa: CASSLGQGGTTEAFF
CDR3nt: TGCGCCAGCAGCTTAGGACAGGGGGGAACCACTGAAGCTTTCTTT
j_gene: TRBJ1-1
abundance: -
v_gene: TRBV5-1
d_gene: TRBD1

CDR3aa: CSAGGRQGNTGELFF
CDR3nt: TGCAGCGCTGGGGGGCGACAGGGGAACACCGGGGAGCTGTTTTTT
j_gene: TRBJ2-2
abundance: -
v_gene: TRBV29-1
d_gene: -

CDR3aa: CASNGHPNTGELFF
CDR3nt: TGTGCCAGCAATGGACACCCGAACACCGGGGAGCTGTTTTTT
j_gene: TRBJ2-2
abundance: -
v_gene: TRBV2
d_gene: -

CDR3aa: CASSTLGGFNEQYF
CDR3nt: TGTGCCAGTAGTACTCTCGGAGGGTTCAACGAGCAGTACTTC
j_gene: TRBJ2-7
abundance: few
v_gene: TRBV19
d_gene: -

CDR3aa: CASSLSRQGGETNEKLFF
CDR3nt: TGTGCCAGCAGCTTATCCCGACAGGGGGGAGAAACTAATGAAAAACTGTTTTTT
j_gene: TRBJ1-4
abundance: -
v_gene: TRBV7-2
d_gene: TRBD1

CDR3aa: CASSLIQGVKNYEQYF
CDR3nt: TGTGCCAGCAGCTTAATACAGGGGGTGAAGAACTACGAGCAGTACTTC
j_gene: TRBJ2-7
abundance: few
v_gene: TRBV11-2
d_gene: TRBD1

CDR3aa: CASHPGGPRGGNTEAFF
CDR3nt: TGCGCCAGCCATCCCGGGGGACCCCGAGGGGGCAACACTGAAGCTTTCTTT
j_gene: TRBJ1-1
abundance: -
v_gene: TRBV10-1
d_gene: TRBD1

CDR3aa: CASSLSSQGQYNEQFF
CDR3nt: TGTGCCAGCAGTTTATCCTCACAGGGCCAATACAATGAGCAGTTCTTC
j_gene: TRBJ2-1
abundance: -
v_gene: TRBV28
d_gene: -

CDR3aa: CASSLDSQLNTGELFF
CDR3nt: TGTGCCAGCAGCTTGGACTCCCAATTGAACACCGGGGAGCTGTTTTTT
j_gene: TRBJ2-2
abundance: few
v_gene: TRBV5-8
d_gene: -

CDR3aa: CASSLGTGVKETQYF
CDR3nt: TGTGCCAGCAGTTTGGGGACAGGGGTTAAAGAGACCCAGTACTTC
j_gene: TRBJ2-5
abundance: -
v_gene: TRBV28
d_gene: TRBD1

CDR3aa: CASSLGHSYEQYF
CDR3nt: TGTGCCAGCAGCTTAGGGCACTCCTACGAGCAGTACTTC
j_gene: TRBJ2-7
abundance: -
v_gene: TRBV7-2
d_gene: -

CDR3aa: CASSQKRETEAFF
CDR3nt: TGTGCCAGCAGCCAAAAACGGGAGACTGAAGCTTTCTTT
j_gene: TRBJ1-1
abundance: -
v_gene: TRBV7-9
d_gene: -

CDR3aa: CASSYGGFNQPQHF
CDR3nt: TGTGCCAGCAGTTACGGGGGGTTCAATCAGCCCCAGCATTTT
j_gene: TRBJ1-5
abundance: once
v_gene: TRBV6-6
d_gene: -

CDR3aa: CSVEAPDRIDEQYF
CDR3nt: TGCAGCGTTGAGGCTCCGGACAGGATCGACGAGCAGTACTTC
j_gene: TRBJ2-7
abundance: -
v_gene: TRBV29-1
d_gene: TRBD1

CDR3aa: CASSLDLARLNEQFF
CDR3nt: TGTGCCAGCAGCTTGGATCTAGCAAGGCTCAATGAGCAGTTCTTC
j_gene: TRBJ2-1
abundance: once
v_gene: TRBV5-8
d_gene: -

CDR3aa: CASSPKSSYNEQFF
CDR3nt: TGTGCCAGCAGCCCAAAGAGCTCCTACAATGAGCAGTTCTTC
j_gene: TRBJ2-1
abundance: few
v_gene: TRBV13
d_gene: -

CDR3aa: CASSYRGRDGYTF
CDR3nt: TGTGCCAGCAGCTACAGGGGGCGGGATGGCTACACCTTC
j_gene: TRBJ1-2
abundance: -
v_gene: TRBV7-2
d_gene: TRBD1

CDR3aa: CASCLGTSGGQETQYF
CDR3nt: TGCGCCAGCTGCCTAGGGACTAGCGGGGGCCAAGAGACCCAGTACTTC
j_gene: TRBJ2-5
abundance: -
v_gene: TRBV5-1
d_gene: TRBD2

CDR3aa: CAITRQSNTEAFF
CDR3nt: TGTGCCATCACCCGACAGAGTAACACTGAAGCTTTCTTT
j_gene: TRBJ1-1
abundance: -
v_gene: TRBV10-3
d_gene: -

CDR3aa: CASSGQGAAGANVLTF
CDR3nt: TGTGCCAGTAGCGGACAGGGGGCGGCTGGGGCCAACGTCCTGACTTTC
j_gene: TRBJ2-6
abundance: once
v_gene: TRBV19
d_gene: TRBD1

CDR3aa: CASSSRQGAYGELFF
CDR3nt: TGTGCCAGCAGCTCCAGACAGGGGGCCTATGGGGAGCTGTTTTTT
j_gene: TRBJ2-2
abundance: -
v_gene: TRBV11-2
d_gene: TRBD1

CDR3aa: CASSSLGGHSSYEQYF
CDR3nt: TGTGCCAGCAGTTCCTTAGGTGGTCACAGCTCCTACGAGCAGTACTTC
j_gene: TRBJ2-7
abundance: -
v_gene: TRBV6-6
d_gene: -

CDR3aa: CASSLLGRGATNEKLFF
CDR3nt: TGTGCCAGCAGTTTATTAGGCAGGGGTGCAACTAATGAAAAACTGTTTTTT
j_gene: TRBJ1-4
abundance: few
v_gene: TRBV27
d_gene: -

CDR3aa: CASSQGLARSSTDTQYF
CDR3nt: TGCGCCAGCAGCCAAGGACTAGCCAGGTCTAGCACAGATACGCAGTATTTT
j_gene: TRBJ2-3
abundance: -
v_gene: TRBV4-1
d_gene: TRBD2